This T cell receptor beta chain was retrieved from a study of OX40 agonist ivuxolimab in advanced cancers. In terms of the full investigation: The costimulatory receptor OX40 (CD134) was targeted by ivuxolimab, a fully human IgG2 agonistic monoclonal antibody. Partial responses occurred in three dose-escalation patients, of whom one had hepatocellular carcinoma and two had cutaneous melanoma. A male proportion of almost 85% and a mean age of approximately 58 years, ranging from 23 to 79, were recorded for the dose-escalation cohort. Intravenous ivuxolimab was administered to patients every 2 weeks at six dose levels: 0.01, 0.1, 0.3, 1.5, 3 and 10 mg/kg. The paper reports the monotherapy dose-escalation portion (N of about 51 patients) of the phase I ivuxolimab trial. Patients were allowed to have had prior anti-PD-1, anti-PD-L1 or anti-CTLA-4 therapy, and around 41% of the dose-escalation patients had previously received checkpoint inhibitors. The purpose of peripheral TCRbeta sequencing was to test whether ivuxolimab changed TCR sequence diversity and led to clonal T-cell expansion. Of the roughly 52 dose-escalation patients, hepatocellular carcinoma was present in around 19, melanoma in some 15, renal cell carcinoma in 9 and head and neck cancer in 9.

Genomic DNA was extracted from sorted cells for sequencing of the TCRbeta CDR3 region. TCRbeta CDR3 regions were sequenced using the immunoSEQ Assay. Drawn from immuneACCESS, this table holds only the in-frame rearrangements with V and J called that TCRdb kept. Clones are partly lost; checked studies trace under half to an unresolved V gene and leave the rest unexplained. Here the sample has fewer than 80,000 clones; around 90% occur a single time. 2% of the sample lies in the top ten. Patients with a history of autoimmune disease or receiving systemic immunosuppression were excluded from the trial. Peripheral blood for TCR sequencing was collected from all dose cohorts at baseline, on cycle 4 day 1, and on cycle 7 day 1. The samples were drawn from a first-in-human, open-label, multicenter phase I dose-escalation trial of ivuxolimab. Adults with locally advanced or metastatic melanoma, renal cell carcinoma, hepatocellular carcinoma or head and neck squamous cell carcinoma were enrolled in the trial. Before TCR sequencing, CD4+ T cells and CD8+ T cells from peripheral blood were sorted into separate populations.

The research as a whole found: Low levels of normalized T-cell clonal expansion were also seen in some patients who did not respond. After ivuxolimab, expanded clones were on average more numerous among CD8+ T cells than among CD4+ T cells. Clonal expansion of both CD4+ and CD8+ blood T cells was observed from baseline to week 6 at doses 0.1 to 3.0 mg/kg. In the 0.1-3.0 mg/kg groups, partial responders had among the lowest normalized peripheral clonal expansion, particularly in CD8+ T cells. Which antigens the clonally expanded peripheral T cells were specific for was not determined.

A note on this clone: This receptor's antigen is unknown. Base qualities were left out, and no much larger clone turns up one base away.

The TCR comes from an adult with an advanced solid tumor such as melanoma, head and neck, liver or kidney cancer. The sequencing here drew on CD4+ or CD8+ T cells sorted from blood, taken in a trial of the OX40 agonist ivuxolimab.

The CDR3 corresponds to CASSLRVEQYF. The DNA sequence is given as TGTGCCAGCAGCCTCAGGGTAGAGCAGTACTTC. The sequence joins TRBV7-2 to TRBJ2-7; the D segment could be TRBD1, given 5 matching bases. The germline V gene supplies CDR1 SGHTA and CDR2 FQGNSA. The junction carries 9 bases between V and J, which are trimmed by 5 bases and 7 bases respectively. Spanning cysteine to phenylalanine, the CDR3 consists of 11 amino acids. The read is trimmed to its CDR3 DNA, 33 bases read in frame from base 1.